This T cell receptor (beta chain) is from a study of OX40 agonist ivuxolimab in advanced cancers. About the investigation overall: Ivuxolimab was a fully human IgG2 agonistic monoclonal antibody targeting the costimulatory receptor OX40 (CD134). Intravenous ivuxolimab was administered to patients every 2 weeks at six dose levels: 0.01, 0.1, 0.3, 1.5, 3 and 10 mg/kg. Among the roughly 50 dose-escalation patients, some 20 had hepatocellular carcinoma, around 15 melanoma, 9 renal cell carcinoma and 9 head and neck cancer. The dose-escalation cohort was about 86% male with a mean age of around 64 years, ranging from 23 to 79. Patients were allowed to have had prior anti-PD-1, anti-PD-L1 or anti-CTLA-4 therapy, and about 40% of the dose-escalation patients had been treated with checkpoint inhibitors. Partial responses occurred in three dose-escalation patients, of whom one had hepatocellular carcinoma and two had cutaneous melanoma. The purpose of peripheral TCRbeta sequencing was to test whether ivuxolimab changed TCR sequence diversity and led to clonal T-cell expansion. The paper covers the monotherapy dose-escalation part of the phase I ivuxolimab trial, which included N of about 56 patients. General conclusions and limits of the study: Low levels of normalized T-cell clonal expansion were also shown by some nonresponding patients. After ivuxolimab, CD8+ T cells had more expanded clones than CD4+ T cells on average. At doses of 0.1 to 3.0 mg/kg, clonal expansion of both CD4+ and CD8+ blood T cells was observed from baseline to week 6. Which antigens the clonally expanded peripheral T cells were specific for was not determined. In partial responders in the 0.1-3.0 mg/kg groups, normalized peripheral clonal expansion was found to be among the lowest, especially among CD8+ T cells.

For sequencing of the TCRbeta CDR3 region, genomic DNA was extracted from the sorted cells. The immunoSEQ Assay was used for sequencing of TCRbeta CDR3 regions. The table was pulled from immuneACCESS by TCRdb, which kept in-frame rearrangements only. Such tables lose some clones; where checked, under half of the loss comes from unresolved V genes, and the rest has no known cause. In this sample the table shows 30,000 to 40,000 clones, roughly nine tenths of which occur a single time. Around 43% of the sample is in the top ten clones. Comments on this clone: No antigen is known for it. Per-nucleotide qualities are absent, and no much larger clonotype sits a single base away.

For CDR1 and CDR2, the germline V gene (reference sequence) lists SGHNT and YYREEE. Including cysteine and phenylalanine, the CDR3 has 12 amino acids. The CDR3 DNA has 36 bases and is translated from base 1. V is clipped by 0 bases and J by 7 bases, and the sequence between their germline boundaries is 4 bases long. Patients with a history of autoimmune disease or receiving systemic immunosuppression were excluded from the trial. Peripheral blood for TCR sequencing was drawn from every dose cohort at baseline, at cycle 4 day 1 and at cycle 7 day 1. The samples were drawn from a first-in-human, open-label, multicenter phase I dose-escalation trial of ivuxolimab. Adults with locally advanced or metastatic melanoma, renal cell carcinoma, hepatocellular carcinoma or head and neck squamous cell carcinoma were enrolled in the trial. Before TCR sequencing, CD4+ and CD8+ T cells were separately sorted from peripheral blood.

The chain is made from TRBV5-4 and TRBJ2-2; no D gene is confidently identified. The clonotype originates from an adult with an advanced solid tumor such as melanoma, head and neck, liver or kidney cancer. The sequencing used CD4+ or CD8+ T cells sorted from blood, collected in a trial of the OX40 agonist ivuxolimab. The CDR3 region: CASSLGGGELFF. The bases are TGTGCCAGCAGCTTGGGCGGCGGGGAGCTGTTTTTT.